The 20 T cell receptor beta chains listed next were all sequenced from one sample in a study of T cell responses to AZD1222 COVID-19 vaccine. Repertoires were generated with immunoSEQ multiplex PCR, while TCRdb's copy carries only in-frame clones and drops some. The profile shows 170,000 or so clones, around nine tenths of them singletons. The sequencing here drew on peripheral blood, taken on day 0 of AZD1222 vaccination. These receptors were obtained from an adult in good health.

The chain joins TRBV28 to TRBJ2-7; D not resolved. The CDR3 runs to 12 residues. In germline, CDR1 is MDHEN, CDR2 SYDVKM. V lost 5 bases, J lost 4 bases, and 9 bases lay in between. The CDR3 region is CASSILSYEQYF. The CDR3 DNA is TGTGCCAGCAGTATTCTAAGTTACGAGCAGTACTTC.

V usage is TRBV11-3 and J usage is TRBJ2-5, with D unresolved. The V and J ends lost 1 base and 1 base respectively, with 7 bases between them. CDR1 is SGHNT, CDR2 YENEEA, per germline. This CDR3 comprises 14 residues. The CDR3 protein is CASSLGLFQETQYF. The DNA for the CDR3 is TGTGCCAGCAGCTTAGGTCTCTTCCAAGAGACCCAGTACTTC.

The CDR3 reads CASITPMGEKLFF. The CDR3 region has the DNA TGTGCCAGCATTACCCCGATGGGGGAAAAACTGTTTTTT. This chain joins TRBV6-5 and TRBJ1-4; D is unclear. This CDR3 has 13 residues. V was pared by 7 bases and J by 8 bases, with 14 bases between. Germline values: CDR1 MNHEY, CDR2 SVGAGI.

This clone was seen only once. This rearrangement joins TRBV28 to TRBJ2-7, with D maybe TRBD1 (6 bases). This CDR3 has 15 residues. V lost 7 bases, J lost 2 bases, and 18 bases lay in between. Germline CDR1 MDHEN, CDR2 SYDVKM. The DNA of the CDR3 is TGTGCCAGCAACCCGGGGCAGGGGCTGACCTACGAGCAGTACTTC. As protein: CASNPGQGLTYEQYF.

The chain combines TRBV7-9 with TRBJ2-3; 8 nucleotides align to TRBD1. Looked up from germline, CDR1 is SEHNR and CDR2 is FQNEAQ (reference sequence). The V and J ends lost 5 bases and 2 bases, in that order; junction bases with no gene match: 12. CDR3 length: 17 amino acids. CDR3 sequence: CASSTSRQGLFTDTQYF. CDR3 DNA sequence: TGTGCCAGCAGCACGAGCCGACAGGGGCTGTTCACAGATACGCAGTATTTT.

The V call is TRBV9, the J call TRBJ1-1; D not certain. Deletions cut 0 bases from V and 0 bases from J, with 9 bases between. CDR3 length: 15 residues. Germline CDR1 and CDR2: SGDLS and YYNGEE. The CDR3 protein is CASSVVSNLNTEAFF. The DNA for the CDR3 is TGTGCCAGCAGCGTAGTTAGTAATCTGAACACTGAAGCTTTCTTT.

CDR3 in amino acids: CSALLMGGYTF. In nucleotides, the CDR3 is TGCAGTGCCCTCCTGATGGGGGGCTACACCTTC. The chain uses TRBV20-1 and TRBJ1-2; unclear D gene. From germline, CDR1 is DFQATT and CDR2 SNEGSKA (reference sequence). V was trimmed by 6 bases and J by 8 bases, leaving 13 bases between them. The CDR3 has 11 amino acids.

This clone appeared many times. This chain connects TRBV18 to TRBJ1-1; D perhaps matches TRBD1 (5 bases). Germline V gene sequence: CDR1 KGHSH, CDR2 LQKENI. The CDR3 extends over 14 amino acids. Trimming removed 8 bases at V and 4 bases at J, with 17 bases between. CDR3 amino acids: CASLHRQGVTEAFF. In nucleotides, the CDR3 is TGTGCCAGCCTACATCGGCAGGGAGTCACTGAAGCTTTCTTT.

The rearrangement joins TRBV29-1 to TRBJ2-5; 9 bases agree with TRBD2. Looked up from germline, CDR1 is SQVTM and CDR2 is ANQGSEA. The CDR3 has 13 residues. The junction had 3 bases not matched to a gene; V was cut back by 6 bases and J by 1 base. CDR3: CSVELAGQETQYF. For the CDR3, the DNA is TGCAGCGTCGAACTAGCGGGCCAAGAGACCCAGTACTTC.

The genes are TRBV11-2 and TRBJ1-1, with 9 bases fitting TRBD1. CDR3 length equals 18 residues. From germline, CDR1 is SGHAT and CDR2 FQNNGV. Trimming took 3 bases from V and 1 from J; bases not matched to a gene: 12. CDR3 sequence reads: CASSFADRGNAGNTEAFF. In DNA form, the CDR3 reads TGTGCCAGCAGCTTTGCCGACAGGGGGAATGCCGGGAACACTGAAGCTTTCTTT.

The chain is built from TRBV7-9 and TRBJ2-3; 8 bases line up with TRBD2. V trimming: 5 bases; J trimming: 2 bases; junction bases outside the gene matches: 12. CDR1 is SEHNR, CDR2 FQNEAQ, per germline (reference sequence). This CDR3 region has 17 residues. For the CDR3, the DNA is TGTGCCAGCAGCGAGCGAATAGCGGGGAGATACACAGATACGCAGTATTTT. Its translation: CASSERIAGRYTDTQYF.

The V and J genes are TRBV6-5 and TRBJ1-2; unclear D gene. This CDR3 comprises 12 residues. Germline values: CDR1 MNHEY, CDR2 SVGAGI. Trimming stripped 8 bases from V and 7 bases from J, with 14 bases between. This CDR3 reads CASGRPRGGYTF. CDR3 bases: TGTGCCAGCGGCCGCCCTCGGGGTGGCTACACCTTC.

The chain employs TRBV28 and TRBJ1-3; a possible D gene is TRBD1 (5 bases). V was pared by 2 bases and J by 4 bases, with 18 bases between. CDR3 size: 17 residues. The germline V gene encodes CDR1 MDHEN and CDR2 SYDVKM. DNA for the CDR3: TGTGCCAGCAGTTTACCGCCCCCGGCAGGGCGAGGAAACACCATATATTTT. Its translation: CASSLPPPAGRGNTIYF.

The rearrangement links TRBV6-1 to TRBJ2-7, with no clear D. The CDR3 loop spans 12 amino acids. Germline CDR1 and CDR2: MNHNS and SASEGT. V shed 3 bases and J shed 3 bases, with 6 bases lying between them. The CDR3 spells CASSDYHYEQYF. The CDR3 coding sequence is TGTGCCAGCAGTGATTATCACTACGAGCAGTACTTC.

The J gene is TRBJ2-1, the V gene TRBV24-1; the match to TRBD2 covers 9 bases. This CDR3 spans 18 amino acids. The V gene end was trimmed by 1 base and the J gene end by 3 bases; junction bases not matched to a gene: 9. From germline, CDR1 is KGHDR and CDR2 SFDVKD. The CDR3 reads CATSDLPPLAGNYNEQFF. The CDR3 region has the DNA TGTGCCACCAGTGATTTACCCCCGCTAGCGGGGAACTACAATGAGCAGTTCTTC.

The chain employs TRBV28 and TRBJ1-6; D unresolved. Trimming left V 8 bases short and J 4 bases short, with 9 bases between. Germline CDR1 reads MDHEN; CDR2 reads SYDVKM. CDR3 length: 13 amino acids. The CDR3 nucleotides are TGTGCCAGCGTAGAGGGTTATAATTCACCCCTCCACTTT. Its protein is CASVEGYNSPLHF.

CDR3 DNA: TGTGCCAGCAGCTTAAGGGGTGGTGCCTACAATGAGCAGTTCTTC. Amino acid sequence: CASSLRGGAYNEQFF. The chain employs TRBV11-3 and TRBJ2-1; TRBD1 might be the D (5 bases). The CDR3 is made up of 15 amino acids. With 2 bases removed from V and 2 bases from J, the gap between germline ends came to 10 bases. The germline gives CDR1 SGHNT, CDR2 YENEEA.

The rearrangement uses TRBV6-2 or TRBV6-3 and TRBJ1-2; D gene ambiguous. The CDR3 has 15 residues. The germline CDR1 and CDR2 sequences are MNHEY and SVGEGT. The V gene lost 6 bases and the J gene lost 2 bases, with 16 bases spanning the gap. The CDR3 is CASSEQTLLNYGYTF. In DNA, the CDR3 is TGTGCCAGCAGCGAGCAGACACTACTGAACTATGGCTACACCTTC.

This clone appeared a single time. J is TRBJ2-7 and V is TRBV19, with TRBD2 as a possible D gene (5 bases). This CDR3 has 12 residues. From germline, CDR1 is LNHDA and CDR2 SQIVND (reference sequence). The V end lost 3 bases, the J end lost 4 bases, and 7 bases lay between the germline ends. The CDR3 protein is CASSIGGYEQYF. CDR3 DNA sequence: TGTGCCAGTAGTATCGGAGGATACGAGCAGTACTTC. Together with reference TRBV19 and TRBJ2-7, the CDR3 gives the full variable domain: DGGITQSPKYLFRKEGQNVTLSCEQNLNHDAMYWYRQDPGQGLRLIYYSQIVNDFQKGDIAEGYSVSREKKESFPLTVTSAQKNPTAFYLCASSIGGYEQYFGPGTRLTVT.

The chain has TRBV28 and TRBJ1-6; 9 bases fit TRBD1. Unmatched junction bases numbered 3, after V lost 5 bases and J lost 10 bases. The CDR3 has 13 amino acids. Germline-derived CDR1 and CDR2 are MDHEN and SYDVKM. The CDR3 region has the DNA TGTGCCAGCAGTACAGGGGGCGAGTCACCCCTCCACTTT. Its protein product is CASSTGGESPLHF.